This TCR beta chain derives from a study of technical replicates of blood from a handful of donors. Generated by immunoSEQ multiplex PCR, the TCRdb table keeps only in-frame clones and is missing some. The data hold more than 65,000 clones, with roughly 92% observed a single time. V was trimmed by 1 base and J by 5 bases, leaving 8 bases between them. The CDR3 covers 12 residues. The germline V gene has CDR1 GTSNPN and CDR2 SVGIG (reference sequence). Specimen: T cells isolated from PBMCs. The chain employs TRBV30 and TRBJ2-5; D gene uncertain. This clonotype originated in a human donor in good health. As DNA, the CDR3 is TGTGCCTGGAGTGGCGTATGGGAGACCCAGTACTTC. Its translation is CAWSGVWETQYF.